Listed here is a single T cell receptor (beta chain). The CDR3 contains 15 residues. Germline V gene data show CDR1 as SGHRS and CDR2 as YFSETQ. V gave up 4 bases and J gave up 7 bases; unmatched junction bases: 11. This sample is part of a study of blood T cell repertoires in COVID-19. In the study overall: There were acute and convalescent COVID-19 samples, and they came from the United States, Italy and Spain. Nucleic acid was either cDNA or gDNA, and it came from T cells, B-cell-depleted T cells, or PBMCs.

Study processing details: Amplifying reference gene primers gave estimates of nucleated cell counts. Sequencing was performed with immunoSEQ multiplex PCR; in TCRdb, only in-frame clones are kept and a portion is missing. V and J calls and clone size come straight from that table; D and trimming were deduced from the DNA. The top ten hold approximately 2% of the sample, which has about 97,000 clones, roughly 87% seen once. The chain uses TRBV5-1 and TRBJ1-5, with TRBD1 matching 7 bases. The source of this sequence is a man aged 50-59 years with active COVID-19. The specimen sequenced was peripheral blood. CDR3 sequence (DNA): TGCGCCAGCAGCCTAGGGACAGATCCTTTGCAGCCCCAGCATTTT. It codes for CASSLGTDPLQPQHF.